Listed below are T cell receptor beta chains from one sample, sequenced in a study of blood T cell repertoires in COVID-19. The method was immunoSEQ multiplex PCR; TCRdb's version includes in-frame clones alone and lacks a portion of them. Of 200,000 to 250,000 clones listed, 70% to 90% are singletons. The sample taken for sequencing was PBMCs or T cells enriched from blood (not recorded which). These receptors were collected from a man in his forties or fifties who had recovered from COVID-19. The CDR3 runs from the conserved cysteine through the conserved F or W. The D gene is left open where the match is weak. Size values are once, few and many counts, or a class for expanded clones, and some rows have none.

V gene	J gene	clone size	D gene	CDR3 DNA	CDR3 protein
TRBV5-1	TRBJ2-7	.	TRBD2	TGCGCCAGCAGCTCGGAAATTAGCGGGGGGGTATCGCGGGAGCAGTACTTC	CASSSEISGGVSREQYF
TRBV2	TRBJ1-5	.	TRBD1	TGTGCCAGCAGCTTCCAGGGGGGCAATCAGCCCCAGCATTTT	CASSFQGGNQPQHF
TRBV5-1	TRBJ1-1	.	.	TGCGCCAGCAGCTTGGTTTATGGCGGGAACACTGAAGCTTTCTTT	CASSLVYGGNTEAFF
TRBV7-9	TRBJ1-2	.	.	TGTGCCAGCAGCCCCACGGAGGCCTATGGCTACACCTTC	CASSPTEAYGYTF
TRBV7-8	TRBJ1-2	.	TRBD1	TGTGCCAGCAGCTTAAATCCACAGGGGCTGGGTGGCTACACCTTC	CASSLNPQGLGGYTF
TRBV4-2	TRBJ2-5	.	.	TGTGCCAGCAGCCAGGGGAGGGGGGAGACCCAGTACTTC	CASSQGRGETQYF
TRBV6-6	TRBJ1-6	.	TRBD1	TGTGCCAGCAGGACAGGGGGCGCGTGGAATTCACCCCTCCACTTT	CASRTGGAWNSPLHF
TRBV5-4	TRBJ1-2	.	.	TGTGCCAGCAGCTTTACAGGCTCGAGCTATGGCTACACCTTC	CASSFTGSSYGYTF
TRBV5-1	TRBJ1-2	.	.	TGCGCCAGCAGCTTGGTACCCTGGGGCGGCCTGGGCGGCTACACCTTC	CASSLVPWGGLGGYTF
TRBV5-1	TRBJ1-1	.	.	TGCGCCAGCAGCTTGGCGGGGTCCAAGAACACTGAAGCTTTCTTT	CASSLAGSKNTEAFF
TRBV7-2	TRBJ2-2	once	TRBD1	TGTGCCAGCAGCCGGACAGGGGGTATGAGCGGGGAGCTGTTTTTT	CASSRTGGMSGELFF
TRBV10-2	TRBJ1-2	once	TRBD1	TGCGCCAGCGGACAGGACTTAAGTGGCTACACCTTC	CASGQDLSGYTF
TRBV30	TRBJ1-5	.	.	TGTGCCTGGACTTCAGGGGTCAATCAGCCCCAGCATTTT	CAWTSGVNQPQHF
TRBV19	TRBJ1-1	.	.	TGTGCCAGTAGTTCGTGGGGGGGCTTGAACACTGAAGCTTTCTTT	CASSSWGGLNTEAFF
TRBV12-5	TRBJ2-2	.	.	TGTGCTAGTGGTTTGGCACTCCCCAGAGGGACCGGGGAGCTGTTTTTT	CASGLALPRGTGELFF
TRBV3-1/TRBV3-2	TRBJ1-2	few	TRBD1	TGTGCCACCCAAAAGGGACAGTCCTATGGCTACACCTTC	CATQKGQSYGYTF
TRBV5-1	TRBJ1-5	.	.	TGCGCCAGCAGTCAGTATAGCAATCAGCCCCAGCATTTT	CASSQYSNQPQHF
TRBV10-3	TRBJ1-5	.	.	TGTGCCATCAGTGAGTCGGGAGGGGGTGGCAATCAGCCCCAGCATTTT	CAISESGGGGNQPQHF
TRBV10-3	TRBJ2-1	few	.	TGTGCCATCACCACTGACAGACCAAGCTACAATGAGCAGTTCTTC	CAITTDRPSYNEQFF
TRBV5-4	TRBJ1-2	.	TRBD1	TGTGCCAGCAGCACCCAAACAGGGGGACGGCTAGAGACCTTC	CASSTQTGGRLETF
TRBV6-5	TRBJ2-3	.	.	TGTGCCAGCACCATGGACAGAGGCCCAGATACGCAGTATTTT	CASTMDRGPDTQYF
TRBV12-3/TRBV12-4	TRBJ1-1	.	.	TGTGCCAGCAGGGAAGGGAGGGCTGAAGCTTTCTTT	CASREGRAEAFF
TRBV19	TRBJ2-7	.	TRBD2	TGTGCCAGTAGCTCCGGCGGCGGGAGGGAGCAGTACTTC	CASSSGGGREQYF
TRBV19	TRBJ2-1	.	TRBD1	TGTGCCAGTAACCCGACAGGGGGTACTGAGGATGAGCAGTTCTTC	CASNPTGGTEDEQFF
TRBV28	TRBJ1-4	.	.	TGTGCCAGCAGTTCCCAGGGGCGCGATAATGAAAAACTGTTTTTT	CASSSQGRDNEKLFF
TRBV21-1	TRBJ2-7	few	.	TGTGCCAGCAGCAATGCGGGTGGCTCCTACGAGCAGTACTTC	CASSNAGGSYEQYF
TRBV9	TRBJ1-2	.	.	TGTGCCAGCAGCCCAACAGGGTATGGCTACACCTTC	CASSPTGYGYTF
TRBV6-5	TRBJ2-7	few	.	TGTGCCAGCAGGCCGTCACTACGTACCGAGCAGTACTTC	CASRPSLRTEQYF
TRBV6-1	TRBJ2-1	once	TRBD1	TGTGCCAGCAGTGAAAACTTGGACAGGGGCCAGTTCTTC	CASSENLDRGQFF
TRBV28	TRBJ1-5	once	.	TGTGCCAGCAGTTTATGGACAGGAACCTTTAGCAATCAGCCCCAGCATTTT	CASSLWTGTFSNQPQHF
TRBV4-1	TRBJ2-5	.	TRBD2	TGCGCCAGCAGCCCGGGGGACCTGCGGGGGATCTACCAAGAGACCCAGTACTTC	CASSPGDLRGIYQETQYF
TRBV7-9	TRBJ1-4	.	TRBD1	TGTGCCAGCGGCGGGACAGGCTCAACTAATGAAAAACTGTTTTTT	CASGGTGSTNEKLFF
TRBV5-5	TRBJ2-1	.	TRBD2	TGTGCCAGCAGCCGGGGTGGGGGAGTAGCGGGGTACAATGAGCAGTTCTTC	CASSRGGGVAGYNEQFF
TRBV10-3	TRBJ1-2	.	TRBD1	TGTGCCATCAGCGCCGGGACAGGGAGCTATGGCTACACCTTC	CAISAGTGSYGYTF
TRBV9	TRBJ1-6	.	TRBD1	TGTGCCAGCACCCGCGGGACAGGGGGGAATAATTCACCCCTCCACTTT	CASTRGTGGNNSPLHF
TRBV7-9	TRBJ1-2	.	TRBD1	TGTGCCAGCAGCTTAGTAGAGACAGGGGGGCAAGGGTATGGCTACACCTTC	CASSLVETGGQGYGYTF
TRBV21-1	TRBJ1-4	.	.	TGTGCCAGCAGCGACCCGGACAGGGGCGATGAAAAACTGTTTTTT	CASSDPDRGDEKLFF
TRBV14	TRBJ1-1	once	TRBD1	TGTGCCAGCAGCCAGGGACAGGGGCTAGAAGCTTTCTTT	CASSQGQGLEAFF
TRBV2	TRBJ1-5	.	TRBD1	TGTGCCAGCAGTGGACAGGGGGATCAGCCCCAGCATTTT	CASSGQGDQPQHF
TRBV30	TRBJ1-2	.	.	TGTGCCTGGAGTGCCAGACAGGTCTATGGCTACACCTTC	CAWSARQVYGYTF
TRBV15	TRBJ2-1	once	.	TGTGCCACCAGCAGAGGCACCCGCGGCTACAATGAGCAGTTCTTC	CATSRGTRGYNEQFF
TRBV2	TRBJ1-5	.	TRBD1	TGTGCCAGCGGCAGGGGGGTCGATCAGCCCCAGCATTTT	CASGRGVDQPQHF
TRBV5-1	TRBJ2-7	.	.	TGCGCCAGCAGCTTGGCGGTTTCCACCTACGAGCAGTACTTC	CASSLAVSTYEQYF
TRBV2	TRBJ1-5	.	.	TGTGCCAGCTCGGCCCGAGGGCAGGCTAATCAGCCCCAGCATTTT	CASSARGQANQPQHF
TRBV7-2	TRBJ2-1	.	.	TGTGCCAGCAGCTATGTTTCGAGCGGCCGAGCGTCCAATGAGCAGTTCTTC	CASSYVSSGRASNEQFF
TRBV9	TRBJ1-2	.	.	TGTGCCAGCAGCGGTGTTCGGGGGGAGCCTTATGGCTACACCTTC	CASSGVRGEPYGYTF
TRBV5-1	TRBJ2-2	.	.	TGCGCCAGCAGACAGGATCCCACCGGGGAGCTGTTTTTT	CASRQDPTGELFF
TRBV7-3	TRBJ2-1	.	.	TGTGCCAGCAGCTTTTCGCACGGGGAATCAATGGAGCAGTTCTTC	CASSFSHGESMEQFF
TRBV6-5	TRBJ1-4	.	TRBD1	TGTGCCAGCTTACGACAGGGTAGGACTAATGAAAAACTGTTTTTT	CASLRQGRTNEKLFF
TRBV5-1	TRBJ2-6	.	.	TGCGCCAGCAGCCCGGGACACCAGAGTGGGGCCAACGTCCTGACTTTC	CASSPGHQSGANVLTF
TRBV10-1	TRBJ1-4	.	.	TGCGCCAGCGTTGGCACAGCTAATGAAAAACTGTTTTTT	CASVGTANEKLFF